This is a list of T cell receptor beta chains from one sample in a study of T cells after yellow fever vaccination. A single record per CDR3 protein comes from TCRdb applying MiXCR to the 5' RACE reads. This sample has around 500,000 distinct CDR3 sequences; roughly a fifth occur once, and the top ten carry about a sixth. The sequenced sample was PBMCs, obtained roughly 23 days after the first yellow fever vaccination. The source is a man between 18 and 35 years old who received the YFV17D yellow fever vaccine. Each CDR3 is given with its conserved first and last residue. The size field is filled for only some rows; it gives once, few, many or a size class.

TRBJ1-5,TRBV4-1,few,CASSHSRREGGQPQHF
TRBJ1-1,TRBV2,-,CASRPPVGYRKAFF
TRBJ1-4,TRBV10-2,-,CASSLIKGAGEKLFF
TRBJ1-2,TRBV4-3,-,CASSAGTGYGYTF
TRBJ1-2,TRBV2,-,CASRGQGAYRGYTF
TRBJ1-1,TRBV28,few,CASSSQGAPETEAFF
TRBJ2-1,TRBV5-5,many,CASSMYRGTYNEQFF
TRBJ1-1,TRBV20-1,-,CSARIQGKDTEAFF
TRBJ2-1,TRBV9,once,CASSVGPRGDNEQFF
TRBJ2-1,TRBV18,-,CASSPTSSSYNEQFF
TRBJ2-5,TRBV6-5,few,CASSYPGLAGGSETQYF
TRBJ1-2,TRBV4-2,few,CASKQGGYGYTF
TRBJ1-2,TRBV7-2,few,CASSLARGGNGYTF
TRBJ2-5,TRBV7-2,-,CASSYRVQRETQYF
TRBJ2-1,TRBV10-3,-,CAIADVLSYNEQFF
TRBJ1-4,TRBV20-1,few,CSARARDPAGKLFF
TRBJ2-1,TRBV7-3,-,CASSLSGGWYNEQFF
TRBJ2-2,TRBV6-2/TRBV6-3,-,CASSYSLGGGVANTGELFF
TRBJ2-1,TRBV6-1,few,CASSPAQGTVTYNEQFF
TRBJ2-3,TRBV3-1,few,CASSPHSRPALDTQYF
TRBJ1-3,TRBV30,-,CAWSLPGGGNTIYF
TRBJ1-4,TRBV7-2,few,CASSRAGHNEKLFF
TRBJ1-1,TRBV7-9,-,CASRGGGGTEAFF
TRBJ1-6,TRBV5-1,-,CASSLGGWGDSPLHF
TRBJ2-1,TRBV29-1,few,CSAGLWGYNEQFF
TRBJ2-3,TRBV29-1,-,CSVTRPGRSNTQYF
TRBJ2-5,TRBV7-2,many,CASSPRVLETQYF
TRBJ2-6,TRBV4-3,few,CASSHTGGAGANVLTF
TRBJ2-2,TRBV3-1,few,CASSQDARVTGELFF
TRBJ2-2,TRBV7-9,-,CASSIPGLASTGELFF
TRBJ2-1,TRBV29-1,-,CSVWAGSEQFF
TRBJ2-7,TRBV10-3,-,CAISSGTGSYEQYF
TRBJ1-5,TRBV20-1,few,CSARQVNQPQHF
TRBJ1-1,TRBV5-4,-,CASIRTRDSGDTEAFF
TRBJ2-6,TRBV6-2/TRBV6-3,-,CASSTPGQGVGANVLTF